This TCR beta chain comes out of a study of CD8+ T cells in alopecia areata. In the study overall: Those treated were given oral tofacitinib at 5 to 10 mg twice daily. Using the percentage of affected scalp area, treated patients' severity was scored.

Following RNA extraction, reverse transcription yielded cDNA that acted as the sequencing template. Libraries were prepared by immunoSEQ multiplex PCR; TCRdb keeps only in-frame clonotypes and omits some of them. The repertoire holds fewer than 250,000 clones, with less than 45% as singletons. Broader study findings: Higher clonality was seen in lesional scalp than in normal scalp, especially in alopecia totalis/universalis.

Treatment reported: oral pan-JAK inhibitor, 5-10 mg twice daily. Obtained from alopecia areata patients were lesional scalp punch biopsies along with peripheral blood. Per the germline V gene, CDR1 is MGHDK and CDR2 is SYGVNS. The CDR3 is 14 residues long. The ends were cut back, 1 base at V and 6 bases at J, with 10 bases in the middle. In this sample, this clone turned up a few times. Its antigen is unknown. V usage is TRBV25-1 and J usage is TRBJ2-1, with D possibly being TRBD1 or TRBD2 (5 bases each). The TCR comes from a human donor with alopecia areata. Sequenced material: CD4+ T cells sorted from blood, taken at approximately week 30, from a patient treated with tofacitinib. This CDR3 reads CASSELGRFNEQFF. The CDR3 bases are TGTGCCAGCAGTGAATTGGGACGGTTCAATGAGCAGTTCTTC.